This T cell receptor (beta chain) was sequenced during a study of PD-1 blockade in mismatch repair-deficient tumors. For the study at large: Enrolled about 2013-2016, patients had progressing, pretreated mismatch repair-deficient cancers of about a dozen types.

Sequencing was performed with immunoSEQ multiplex PCR; in TCRdb, only in-frame clones are kept and a portion is missing. Of 30,000 to 45,000 clones in the sample, 65% to 85% are singletons; the top ten hold roughly 0.98%. Every patient had mismatch repair deficiency by PCR or immunohistochemistry. The CDR3 extends over 15 amino acids. V lost 1 base, J lost 4 bases, and 11 bases lay in between. The V gene's germline CDR1 is MNHNS and CDR2 SASEGT. The rearrangement joins TRBV6-1 to TRBJ2-1; TRBD2 might be the D (6 bases). The sample was PBMCs, taken roughly 39 weeks after starting pembrolizumab. The sequence came from an adult with mismatch repair-deficient cancer. CDR3 amino acids: CASSEVRAGYNEQFF. CDR3 nucleotide sequence: TGTGCCAGCAGTGAAGTACGAGCGGGTTACAATGAGCAGTTCTTC.